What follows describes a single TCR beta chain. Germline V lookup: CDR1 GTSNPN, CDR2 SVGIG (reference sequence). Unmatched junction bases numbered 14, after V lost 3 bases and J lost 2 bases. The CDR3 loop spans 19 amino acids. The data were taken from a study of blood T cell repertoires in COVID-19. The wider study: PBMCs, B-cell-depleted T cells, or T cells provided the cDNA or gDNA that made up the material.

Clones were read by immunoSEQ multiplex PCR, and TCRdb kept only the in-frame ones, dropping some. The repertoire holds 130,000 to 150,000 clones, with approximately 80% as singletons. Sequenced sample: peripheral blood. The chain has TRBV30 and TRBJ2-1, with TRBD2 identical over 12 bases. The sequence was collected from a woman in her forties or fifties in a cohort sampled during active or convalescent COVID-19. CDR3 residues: CAWRLSLAGGRGTYNEQFF. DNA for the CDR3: TGTGCCTGGAGGCTATCTCTAGCGGGAGGGCGGGGCACCTACAATGAGCAGTTCTTC.